The 12 T cell receptor beta chains below were found in one sample sequenced in a study of CXCR3-negative and CXCR3-positive naive CD8 T cells. Preparation of TRB cDNA libraries relied on 5' RACE carrying UMI labels. TCRdb re-called the 5' RACE reads; one entry per CDR3 protein, DNA not given. The sample includes around 140,000 distinct CDR3 sequences. Findings and caveats of the study: CXCR3-positive naive cells carried more hydrophobic TRB CDR3s than CXCR3-negative naive cells did.

The antigens these receptors bind are not known. Material for sequencing was naive CXCR3+ CD8+ T cells from blood. Subset defined: CD45RO-CCR7+CD27+CD95- naive CD8+ T cells expressing CXCR3 (TNR3+). These receptors all come from a human donor in good health. Some clones in this sample may be carry-over from other donors' samples.

The chain employs TRBV20-1 and TRBJ2-7; TCRdb's D call, TRBD2, is unchecked because there is no DNA. Germline V gene data show CDR1 as DFQATT and CDR2 as SNEGSKA (reference sequence). The CDR3 loop spans 14 amino acids. CDR3 amino acids: CSARNGVSLYEQYF.

The gene calls are TRBV29-1 and TRBJ2-7; TCRdb's D call, TRBD1, is unchecked because there is no DNA. The CDR3 totals 12 residues. Germline CDR1 is SQVTM and CDR2 is ANQGSEA. This chain's CDR3 is CSVAGTGYEQYF.

The chain employs TRBV28 and TRBJ2-1; there is no DNA to check the TCRdb D call of TRBD1. Germline CDR1 and CDR2: MDHEN and SYDVKM. The CDR3 has 14 residues. CDR3 loop: CAGSLTGFYNEQFF.

This chain links TRBV21-1 with TRBJ2-7; TCRdb selects TRBD2, and the lack of DNA leaves this call unchecked. TRBV21-1 is described as a pseudogene. The CDR3 consists of 12 residues. CDR3 in amino acids: CASSMTISEQYF.

The chain carries TRBV12-3 or TRBV12-4 and TRBJ2-1; TCRdb names TRBD2, which stays unverified in the absence of DNA. This CDR3 is 15 amino acids long. The CDR3 here is CASSSTGTIYNEQFF.

The rearrangement joins TRBV14 to TRBJ2-1; absent DNA, TCRdb's TRBD2 call cannot be checked. Germline V CDR1 and CDR2: SGHDN, FVKESK. This CDR3 comprises 17 residues. The CDR3 is CASSQDLAGDLTDEQFF.

The chain carries TRBV28 and TRBJ1-1; with no DNA, the TCRdb D assignment of TRBD1 cannot be verified. Germline loops: CDR1 MDHEN, CDR2 SYDVKM. This CDR3 has 16 amino acids. The CDR3 spells CASSLLGGTYNTEAFF.

The chain links TRBV4-3 to TRBJ2-3; absent DNA, TCRdb's TRBD2 call cannot be checked. CDR1 and CDR2 from the germline V gene are LGHNA and YSLEER. The CDR3 runs to 18 residues. The chain's CDR3 is CASSQDWEAVSSTDTQYF.

V usage is TRBV18 and J usage is TRBJ2-7; TCRdb picks TRBD2, but there is no DNA to check that call. Looked up from germline, CDR1 is KGHSH and CDR2 is LQKENI. This CDR3 is built from 15 residues. The CDR3 is CASSPSGRASYEQYF.

This chain connects TRBV9 to TRBJ1-6; TCRdb lists TRBD1, though no DNA is available to test this call. The CDR3 length is 14 residues. CDR1 and CDR2 from the germline V gene are SGDLS and YYNGEE. The CDR3 region is CAGSPTSGNSPLHF.

This rearrangement joins TRBV29-1 to TRBJ1-1. Germline V gives CDR1 SQVTM, CDR2 ANQGSEA. The CDR3 runs 12 residues. The CDR3 sequence is CSVASGMPEAFF.

The chain recombines TRBV28 with TRBJ2-2. Germline-derived CDR1 and CDR2 are MDHEN and SYDVKM. The CDR3 is made up of 15 amino acids. The CDR3 sequence is CASSGVGGETGELFF.